These 4 T cell receptor beta chains came from one sample sequenced in a study of regulatory and conventional T cells in RAG deficiency. The repertoire was sequenced with immunoSEQ multiplex PCR; TCRdb's copy has only in-frame clones and lacks some. There are about 30,000 clones in the sample; just under 90% occur only once, and approximately 5.4% lies in the top ten. The data also belong to a second study, concerning regulatory T cells. That report adds: The PCR used 52 TRBV and 13 TRBJ primers.

Material: CD8+ T cells sorted from blood. All receptors come from a human donor in good health.

V is TRBV6-1 and J is TRBJ2-7; D ambiguous. Germline V gives CDR1 MNHNS, CDR2 SASEGT. The CDR3 has 11 residues. Trimming left V 3 bases short and J 4 bases short, with 4 bases between. CDR3 sequence reads: CASSEPYEQYF. The DNA for the CDR3 is TGTGCCAGCAGTGAGCCTTACGAGCAGTACTTC.

The V and J genes are TRBV5-8 and TRBJ2-3; 12 bases are shared with TRBD2. The V and J ends lost 9 bases and 3 bases, in that order; junction bases with no gene match: 8. Germline CDR1 SGHTS, CDR2 YDEGEE. The CDR3 sequence is 15 residues long. CDR3 sequence: CATGPGTSGTDTQYF. The CDR3 DNA reads as TGTGCCACAGGCCCCGGGACTAGCGGGACAGATACGCAGTATTTT.

The CDR3 DNA reads as TGTGCCAGCAGTGAAGGCAGGGGGCGTGAGACCCAGTACTTC. It translates to CASSEGRGRETQYF. The chain is built from TRBV6-5 and TRBJ2-5; 8 positions match TRBD1. CDR1 and CDR2 from the germline V gene are MNHEY and SVGAGI. The CDR3 totals 14 residues. The V and J ends lost 5 bases and 5 bases, in that order; junction bases with no gene match: 7.

V and J are TRBV13 and TRBJ2-3; TRBD1 is a possible D gene (6 bases). The CDR3 consists of 12 residues. V lost 3 bases and J lost 9, with 10 bases in between. Germline CDR1 and CDR2: PRHDT and FYEKMQ (reference sequence). CDR3 sequence reads: CASSLNRETQYF. Written as DNA, the CDR3 is TGTGCCAGCAGCTTGAACAGGGAGACGCAGTATTTT.